Listed below are T cell receptor beta chains from one sample, sequenced in a study of blood T cell repertoires in COVID-19. TCRdb's copy holds only in-frame clones and misses some; the assay was immunoSEQ multiplex PCR. The table shows about 330,000 clones, with roughly 90% occurring only once. The specimen was peripheral blood. The receptors stem from a woman in her forties or fifties with active or convalescent COVID-19. Both conserved end residues are part of each CDR3. Each record gives: V gene, D gene, J gene, clone size, CDR3 protein, CDR3 DNA. A D gene is named only where the DNA matches it firmly. Some rows have no size entry. The others give once, few or many, or a class for an expanded clone.

v_gene: TRBV6-4
d_gene: TRBD2
j_gene: TRBJ2-1
abundance: .
CDR3aa: CASSDGTSGNEQFF
CDR3nt: TGTGCCAGCAGTGATGGGACTAGCGGCAATGAGCAGTTCTTC

v_gene: TRBV7-2
d_gene: .
j_gene: TRBJ2-7
abundance: .
CDR3aa: CASSLVAGGEQYF
CDR3nt: TGTGCCAGCAGCTTAGTGGCGGGTGGCGAGCAGTACTTC

v_gene: TRBV7-3
d_gene: TRBD1
j_gene: TRBJ1-1
abundance: .
CDR3aa: CASSPPGQRAFF
CDR3nt: TGTGCCAGCAGCCCTCCGGGACAGAGAGCTTTCTTT

v_gene: TRBV30
d_gene: .
j_gene: TRBJ1-1
abundance: .
CDR3aa: CAWSQDTEAFF
CDR3nt: TGTGCCTGGAGTCAGGACACTGAAGCTTTCTTT

v_gene: TRBV5-6
d_gene: .
j_gene: TRBJ1-3
abundance: .
CDR3aa: CASSTNTGPGNTIYF
CDR3nt: TGTGCCAGCAGCACCAACACAGGGCCAGGAAACACCATATATTTT

v_gene: TRBV29-1
d_gene: .
j_gene: TRBJ1-1
abundance: .
CDR3aa: CSVVEGWATEAFF
CDR3nt: TGCAGCGTTGTTGAGGGATGGGCGACTGAAGCTTTCTTT

v_gene: TRBV7-2
d_gene: .
j_gene: TRBJ1-1
abundance: .
CDR3aa: CASSPTDLNTEAFF
CDR3nt: TGTGCCAGCAGCCCGACAGATCTGAACACTGAAGCTTTCTTT

v_gene: TRBV3-1/TRBV3-2
d_gene: .
j_gene: TRBJ2-7
abundance: .
CDR3aa: CASSPLGGSYEQYF
CDR3nt: TGTGCCAGCAGCCCCCTCGGGGGCTCCTACGAGCAGTACTTC

v_gene: TRBV28
d_gene: .
j_gene: TRBJ1-2
abundance: once
CDR3aa: CASSLGGGGLVNYGYTF
CDR3nt: TGTGCCAGCAGTTTAGGGGGGGGCGGATTAGTCAACTATGGCTACACCTTC

v_gene: TRBV4-3
d_gene: TRBD1
j_gene: TRBJ1-4
abundance: .
CDR3aa: CASSQGGGPNEKLFF
CDR3nt: TGCGCCAGCAGCCAAGGAGGGGGCCCTAATGAAAAACTGTTTTTT

v_gene: TRBV14
d_gene: .
j_gene: TRBJ2-1
abundance: .
CDR3aa: CASSTSLEQFF
CDR3nt: TGTGCCAGCAGCACTAGTTTAGAGCAGTTCTTC

v_gene: TRBV7-9
d_gene: TRBD1
j_gene: TRBJ1-2
abundance: .
CDR3aa: CASSTFQGARGYTF
CDR3nt: TGTGCCAGCAGTACCTTCCAGGGGGCGCGGGGCTACACCTTC

v_gene: TRBV27
d_gene: .
j_gene: TRBJ1-2
abundance: .
CDR3aa: CASAPGGDGYTF
CDR3nt: TGTGCCAGCGCCCCGGGGGGCGATGGCTACACCTTC

v_gene: TRBV6-1
d_gene: .
j_gene: TRBJ2-1
abundance: .
CDR3aa: CASSEEYRVPYNEQFF
CDR3nt: TGTGCCAGCAGTGAAGAGTACAGGGTCCCCTACAATGAGCAGTTCTTC

v_gene: TRBV5-4
d_gene: .
j_gene: TRBJ2-5
abundance: .
CDR3aa: CASSLPNGETQYF
CDR3nt: TGTGCCAGCAGCTTGCCTAATGGAGAGACCCAGTACTTC

v_gene: TRBV5-1
d_gene: TRBD1
j_gene: TRBJ1-2
abundance: .
CDR3aa: CASSPGQGGVPNYGYTF
CDR3nt: TGCGCCAGCAGCCCAGGACAGGGCGGAGTTCCGAACTATGGCTACACCTTC

v_gene: TRBV6-2/TRBV6-3
d_gene: .
j_gene: TRBJ2-7
abundance: .
CDR3aa: CASSWSYEQYF
CDR3nt: TGTGCCAGCAGTTGGAGCTACGAGCAGTACTTC

v_gene: TRBV15
d_gene: TRBD1
j_gene: TRBJ1-5
abundance: .
CDR3aa: CATSSIRDRGYSNQPQHF
CDR3nt: TGTGCCACCAGCAGTATCCGGGACAGGGGATATAGCAATCAGCCCCAGCATTTT

v_gene: TRBV5-6
d_gene: .
j_gene: TRBJ1-6
abundance: .
CDR3aa: CASSLGESYNSPLHF
CDR3nt: TGTGCCAGCAGCTTGGGGGAGTCCTATAATTCACCCCTCCACTTT

v_gene: TRBV30
d_gene: .
j_gene: TRBJ1-1
abundance: few
CDR3aa: CAWRIGQLGTEAFF
CDR3nt: TGTGCCTGGAGGATAGGACAGCTGGGCACTGAAGCTTTCTTT

v_gene: TRBV15
d_gene: .
j_gene: TRBJ2-5
abundance: .
CDR3aa: CATSRDGSIQETQYF
CDR3nt: TGTGCCACCAGCAGAGATGGGAGCATCCAAGAGACCCAGTACTTC

v_gene: TRBV4-1
d_gene: TRBD1
j_gene: TRBJ1-5
abundance: .
CDR3aa: CASSQGTAHKNSNQPQHF
CDR3nt: TGCGCCAGCAGTCAAGGGACAGCGCACAAGAACTCCAATCAGCCCCAGCATTTT

v_gene: TRBV19
d_gene: TRBD1
j_gene: TRBJ2-1
abundance: .
CDR3aa: CASTTRTGGNEQFF
CDR3nt: TGTGCCAGTACTACTCGGACAGGGGGGAATGAGCAGTTCTTC

v_gene: TRBV2
d_gene: .
j_gene: TRBJ2-4
abundance: few
CDR3aa: CASSQDRAAKNIQYF
CDR3nt: TGTGCCAGCAGTCAGGACAGAGCAGCCAAAAACATTCAGTACTTC

v_gene: TRBV19
d_gene: .
j_gene: TRBJ2-1
abundance: .
CDR3aa: CASTLDYRDYNEQFF
CDR3nt: TGTGCCAGTACCCTGGACTACCGGGACTACAATGAGCAGTTCTTC

v_gene: TRBV3-1/TRBV3-2
d_gene: TRBD1
j_gene: TRBJ2-5
abundance: few
CDR3aa: CASSPGTGGIRETQYF
CDR3nt: TGTGCCAGCAGCCCCGGGACAGGGGGAATAAGGGAGACCCAGTACTTC

v_gene: TRBV27
d_gene: TRBD1
j_gene: TRBJ2-7
abundance: once
CDR3aa: CASSDTGTGSYEQYF
CDR3nt: TGTGCCAGCAGTGATACCGGGACAGGGTCCTACGAGCAGTACTTC

v_gene: TRBV2
d_gene: .
j_gene: TRBJ1-2
abundance: .
CDR3aa: CASSPTREAYGYTF
CDR3nt: TGTGCCAGCAGTCCCACCCGCGAGGCCTATGGCTACACCTTC

v_gene: TRBV6-5
d_gene: .
j_gene: TRBJ2-6
abundance: .
CDR3aa: CASSITTPGANVLTF
CDR3nt: TGTGCCAGCAGTATCACTACCCCGGGGGCCAACGTCCTGACTTTC

v_gene: TRBV6-5
d_gene: TRBD1
j_gene: TRBJ1-2
abundance: .
CDR3aa: CASSFLDRAKGYTF
CDR3nt: TGTGCCAGCAGTTTCCTCGACAGGGCTAAGGGCTACACCTTC

v_gene: TRBV30
d_gene: .
j_gene: TRBJ1-2
abundance: .
CDR3aa: CAWTITENYGYTF
CDR3nt: TGTGCCTGGACCATAACTGAGAACTATGGCTACACCTTC

v_gene: TRBV2
d_gene: .
j_gene: TRBJ1-6
abundance: .
CDR3aa: CASSEQEGRNSPLHF
CDR3nt: TGTGCCAGCAGTGAACAGGAGGGTAGGAATTCACCCCTCCACTTT

v_gene: TRBV13
d_gene: TRBD2
j_gene: TRBJ2-7
abundance: .
CDR3aa: CASSSGRGGYEQYF
CDR3nt: TGTGCCAGCAGCTCCGGACGGGGAGGGTACGAGCAGTACTTC

v_gene: TRBV28
d_gene: .
j_gene: TRBJ1-2
abundance: .
CDR3aa: CATRSEGFINYGYTF
CDR3nt: TGTGCCACTAGAAGCGAAGGCTTTATTAACTATGGCTACACCTTC

v_gene: TRBV27
d_gene: TRBD1
j_gene: TRBJ2-7
abundance: .
CDR3aa: CASRRTGGDSYEQYF
CDR3nt: TGTGCCAGCAGGAGGACAGGGGGGGACTCCTACGAGCAGTACTTC

v_gene: TRBV28
d_gene: .
j_gene: TRBJ1-6
abundance: .
CDR3aa: CASMRMTGDYSPLHF
CDR3nt: TGTGCCAGCATGAGAATGACAGGAGACTATTCACCCCTCCACTTT

v_gene: TRBV28
d_gene: TRBD2
j_gene: TRBJ2-1
abundance: .
CDR3aa: CASSFGGLAGGSYNEQFF
CDR3nt: TGTGCCAGCAGTTTCGGGGGACTAGCGGGAGGGTCCTACAATGAGCAGTTCTTC

v_gene: TRBV19
d_gene: TRBD1
j_gene: TRBJ1-1
abundance: .
CDR3aa: CASSKGAGITEAFF
CDR3nt: TGTGCCAGTAGTAAGGGGGCCGGGATCACTGAAGCTTTCTTT

v_gene: TRBV19
d_gene: .
j_gene: TRBJ1-2
abundance: .
CDR3aa: CASSTDRGGYTF
CDR3nt: TGTGCCAGTAGTACCGACAGAGGAGGCTACACCTTC

v_gene: TRBV30
d_gene: .
j_gene: TRBJ1-6
abundance: .
CDR3aa: CAGQMSSYNSPLHF
CDR3nt: TGTGCCGGACAGATGAGCTCCTATAATTCACCCCTCCACTTT

v_gene: TRBV4-1
d_gene: .
j_gene: TRBJ2-2
abundance: .
CDR3aa: CASSQEPHSLALNTGELFF
CDR3nt: TGCGCCAGCAGCCAAGAGCCCCATAGTCTAGCCCTGAACACCGGGGAGCTGTTTTTT

v_gene: TRBV7-3
d_gene: TRBD1
j_gene: TRBJ1-1
abundance: .
CDR3aa: CASSLTGQGAITEAFF
CDR3nt: TGTGCCAGCAGCTTAACAGGACAGGGGGCTATCACTGAAGCTTTCTTT

v_gene: TRBV28
d_gene: TRBD1
j_gene: TRBJ2-5
abundance: once
CDR3aa: CASRETGVAPETQYF
CDR3nt: TGTGCCAGCAGGGAGACAGGGGTGGCTCCAGAGACCCAGTACTTC

v_gene: TRBV30
d_gene: .
j_gene: TRBJ1-5
abundance: .
CDR3aa: CAWSIKGGNQPQHF
CDR3nt: TGTGCCTGGAGTATCAAGGGGGGCAATCAGCCCCAGCATTTT

v_gene: TRBV10-3
d_gene: TRBD2
j_gene: TRBJ2-2
abundance: .
CDR3aa: CAISPLSGGAGTGELFF
CDR3nt: TGTGCCATCAGCCCTCTTAGCGGGGGGGCCGGCACCGGGGAGCTGTTTTTT

v_gene: TRBV29-1
d_gene: .
j_gene: TRBJ2-5
abundance: .
CDR3aa: CSVATALRETQYF
CDR3nt: TGCAGCGTGGCGACGGCCCTCAGGGAGACCCAGTACTTC

v_gene: TRBV24-1
d_gene: .
j_gene: TRBJ2-7
abundance: .
CDR3aa: CATSDPAGGSSYEQYF
CDR3nt: TGTGCCACCAGTGATCCCGCCGGAGGGAGCTCCTACGAGCAGTACTTC

v_gene: TRBV18
d_gene: .
j_gene: TRBJ1-5
abundance: .
CDR3aa: CASAEGNQPQHF
CDR3nt: TGTGCCAGCGCAGAGGGCAATCAGCCCCAGCATTTT

v_gene: TRBV27
d_gene: TRBD2
j_gene: TRBJ2-3
abundance: .
CDR3aa: CASSSWTSRSTDTQYF
CDR3nt: TGTGCCAGCAGTTCATGGACTAGCCGATCCACAGATACGCAGTATTTT

v_gene: TRBV28
d_gene: TRBD2
j_gene: TRBJ2-2
abundance: .
CDR3aa: CASSRGGTLGTGELFF
CDR3nt: TGTGCCAGCAGCCGGGGGGGGACCTTGGGGACCGGGGAGCTGTTTTTT

v_gene: TRBV19
d_gene: .
j_gene: TRBJ2-3
abundance: .
CDR3aa: CASSIEGNTQYF
CDR3nt: TGTGCCAGTAGTATAGAGGGCAATACGCAGTATTTT

v_gene: TRBV28
d_gene: TRBD1
j_gene: TRBJ1-1
abundance: once
CDR3aa: CASSLVPGQGEAFF
CDR3nt: TGTGCCAGCAGTTTAGTCCCGGGACAGGGTGAAGCTTTCTTT

v_gene: TRBV5-6
d_gene: .
j_gene: TRBJ1-1
abundance: .
CDR3aa: CASSPMTRTITEAFF
CDR3nt: TGTGCCAGCAGCCCTATGACTCGAACTATCACTGAAGCTTTCTTT

v_gene: TRBV27
d_gene: TRBD2
j_gene: TRBJ2-7
abundance: .
CDR3aa: CASSFRSSGPYEQYF
CDR3nt: TGTGCCAGCAGTTTCCGGTCTAGCGGGCCCTACGAGCAGTACTTC

v_gene: TRBV5-6
d_gene: .
j_gene: TRBJ2-7
abundance: few
CDR3aa: CASSLHGVSYEQYF
CDR3nt: TGTGCCAGCAGCTTGCACGGGGTTAGCTACGAGCAGTACTTC

v_gene: TRBV14
d_gene: .
j_gene: TRBJ1-2
abundance: .
CDR3aa: CASSQDATGYGYTF
CDR3nt: TGTGCCAGCAGCCAAGATGCGACGGGCTATGGCTACACCTTC

v_gene: TRBV6-5
d_gene: .
j_gene: TRBJ1-2
abundance: once
CDR3aa: CASSRRGYGYTF
CDR3nt: TGTGCCAGCAGTCGAAGAGGCTATGGCTACACCTTC

v_gene: TRBV30
d_gene: .
j_gene: TRBJ1-6
abundance: .
CDR3aa: CACELRSYNSPLHF
CDR3nt: TGTGCCTGTGAACTCCGCTCCTATAATTCACCCCTCCACTTT

v_gene: TRBV7-3
d_gene: TRBD2
j_gene: TRBJ2-3
abundance: .
CDR3aa: CASSRGGAWGTDTQYF
CDR3nt: TGTGCCAGCAGCCGCGGGGGGGCCTGGGGCACAGATACGCAGTATTTT

v_gene: TRBV5-6
d_gene: TRBD2
j_gene: TRBJ2-4
abundance: .
CDR3aa: CASSPASGGNIQYF
CDR3nt: TGTGCCAGCAGCCCAGCTAGCGGGGGGAACATTCAGTACTTC